The present entry profiles one TCR beta chain with its context. This PCR relied on a set of 60 Vbeta primers and 13 Jbeta primers. Clones were read by immunoSEQ multiplex PCR, and TCRdb kept only the in-frame ones, dropping some. The table records over 15,000 clones, approximately 80% of them present only once. The data were taken from a study of cytomegalovirus exposure and HLA in healthy donors. The germline V gene has CDR1 SGHNT and CDR2 YYREEE (reference sequence). This CDR3 has 14 residues. V lost 4 bases and J lost 8, with 18 bases in between. The TCR sequence derives from a human donor in good health. Sequenced input: PBMCs. The V and J genes are TRBV5-4 and TRBJ1-2, with TRBD1 as a possible D gene (5 bases). The CDR3 region has the DNA TGTGCCAGCAGCCCAGCGGAGGGGAGTTGGGGCTACACCTTC. Translating it yields CASSPAEGSWGYTF.